The 24 T cell receptor beta chains below all came from one sample that was sequenced in a study of T cells after yellow fever vaccination. MiXCR, applied by TCRdb to the 5' RACE reads, yields one record per CDR3 protein. The repertoire holds 170,000 or so distinct CDR3 sequences, with approximately 6.2% as singletons. The sequencing used CD4+ T cells sorted from PBMCs, collected on the day of the first yellow fever vaccination. These receptors were collected from a man aged 18-30 years who received the YFV17D yellow fever vaccine.

This clonotype was seen ten or more times. V is TRBV20-1 and J is TRBJ1-5; TRBD1 aligns across 10 bases. Trimming took 0 bases from V and 1 from J; bases not matched to a gene: 3. The germline V gene has CDR1 DFQATT and CDR2 SNEGSKA (reference sequence). The CDR3 covers 16 residues. The chain's CDR3 is CSARDDRGRSNQPQHF. In nucleotides, the CDR3 is TGCAGTGCTAGAGATGACAGGGGGCGAAGCAATCAGCCCCAGCATTTT.

This clonotype has ten or more counts. V usage is TRBV11-2 and J usage is TRBJ2-1; TRBD2 agrees at 13 bases. CDR1 SGHAT and CDR2 FQNNGV come from the germline V gene. Trimming removed 5 bases from V and 1 base from J; junction bases left unmatched: 8. CDR3 size: 18 residues. The CDR3 region has the DNA TGTGCCAGCAGCGGCGAAGGGACTAGCGGGATGTCCTACAATGAGCAGTTCTTC. Its protein product is CASSGEGTSGMSYNEQFF.

This clonotype was seen only once. The chain combines TRBV4-3 with TRBJ1-4; weak D call: TRBD1 (5 bases). Germline values: CDR1 LGHNA, CDR2 YSLEER. The CDR3 loop spans 17 amino acids. Trimming left V 0 bases short and J 2 bases short, with 13 bases between. The CDR3 region has the DNA TGCGCCAGCAGCCAAGATGTTTCCAGGGTGACTAATGAAAAACTGTTTTTT. Its protein product is CASSQDVSRVTNEKLFF.

CDR3: CASSQPGQGIYEQYV. The CDR3 region has the DNA TGCGCCAGCAGCCAACCGGGACAGGGTATCTACGAGCAGTACGTC. The chain carries TRBV4-1 and TRBJ2-7, with 9 bases aligning to TRBD1. CDR1 and CDR2 from the germline V gene are MGHRA and YSYEKL. Losses at the gene ends were 2 bases for V and 3 bases for J; bases not matched to a gene: 5. The CDR3 consists of 15 residues.

This clonotype was seen ten or more times. The chain joins TRBV28 to TRBJ1-2; D call uncertain. The V end was cut by 4 bases, the J end by 2 bases, with 5 bases between. The CDR3 spans 12 residues. Germline V gives CDR1 MDHEN, CDR2 SYDVKM. CDR3: CASSSGNYGYTF. As DNA, the CDR3 is TGTGCCAGCAGTTCTGGGAACTATGGCTACACCTTC.

This chain connects TRBV4-3 to TRBJ1-2, with a possible D match to TRBD1 (6 bases). The CDR3 consists of 16 residues. V dropped 0 bases and J dropped 6 bases, with 17 bases sitting between them. The germline CDR1 and CDR2 sequences are LGHNA and YSLEER. Here the CDR3 DNA reads TGCGCCAGCAGCCAAGAATCGGGGAGGGGGGATCATGGCTACACCTTC. This sequence encodes CASSQESGRGDHGYTF.

A note on this clonotype: Being one base from a much bigger clone, this may be a read error. The chain couples TRBV9 to TRBJ1-1; D is uncertain. In germline, CDR1 is SGDLS, CDR2 YYNGEE. CDR3 size: 18 residues. Trimming removed 4 bases at V and 1 base at J, with 23 bases between. The CDR3 sequence is CASSPSRRAAGENTEAFF. The DNA of the CDR3 is TGTGCCAGCAGCCCCAGCAGAAGGGCAGCGGGCGAGAACACTGAAGCTTTCTTT.

This clonotype was observed at least ten times. The CDR3 DNA reads TGTGCCAGCGTGGACAGGGAGAATGGTTATGGCTACACCTTC. Protein product: CASVDRENGYGYTF. The J gene is TRBJ1-2, the V gene TRBV6-2 or TRBV6-3; 8 bases fit TRBD1. The V gene end was trimmed by 8 bases and the J gene end by 5 bases; junction bases not matched to a gene: 10. The germline CDR1 and CDR2 sequences are MNHEY and SVGEGT. The length of the CDR3 is 14 residues.

This clonotype was seen a handful of times. V usage is TRBV19 and J usage is TRBJ1-2, with a possible D match to TRBD1 (6 bases). The CDR3 length is 12 residues. CDR1 is LNHDA, CDR2 SQIVND, per germline (reference sequence). V lost 9 bases and J 8 bases, leaving 16 bases between the germline ends. CDR3 coding DNA: TGTGCCAGCCAAGACGGAGGACAGGGCTACACCTTC. Translation gives CASQDGGQGYTF. Looking up the rest from reference TRBV19 and TRBJ1-2 gives the full variable domain: DGGITQSPKYLFRKEGQNVTLSCEQNLNHDAMYWYRQDPGQGLRLIYYSQIVNDFQKGDIAEGYSVSREKKESFPLTVTSAQKNPTAFYLCASQDGGQGYTFGSGTRLTVV.

The chain combines TRBV12-3 or TRBV12-4 with TRBJ1-5; D is unclear. The CDR3 runs 14 residues. V was shortened by 6 bases and J by 11 bases, with 20 bases between the two germline ends. The CDR3 region is CASSRTWASSSQHF. DNA of the CDR3: TGTGCCAGCAGCCGTACATGGGCTTCGTCGTCCCAGCATTTT.

Ten or more counts support this clonotype. The J gene is TRBJ2-4, the V gene TRBV28; unclear D gene. In germline, CDR1 is MDHEN, CDR2 SYDVKM. V was shortened by 1 base and J by 1 base, with 8 bases between the two germline ends. There are 15 residues in the CDR3. CDR3 region: CASSLSPGAKNIQYF. Here the CDR3 DNA reads TGTGCCAGCAGTTTATCACCCGGGGCCAAAAACATTCAGTACTTC.

The chain is built from TRBV7-9 and TRBJ1-6, with D tentatively TRBD1 (6 bases). CDR1 is SEHNR and CDR2 is FQNEAQ in the germline V gene (reference sequence). The CDR3 sequence is 15 residues long. Trimming shortened V by 5 bases and J by 8 bases, and 16 bases separated the two germline ends. CDR3 in amino acids: CASSPRTGLDSPLHF. The CDR3 bases are TGTGCCAGCAGCCCCAGAACAGGGTTGGATTCACCCCTCCACTTT.

This clonotype was observed at least ten times. The CDR3 here is CASSPHSGTGRSTDTQYF. CDR3 nucleotides: TGTGCCAGCAGCCCCCATTCCGGGACAGGGAGGAGCACAGATACGCAGTATTTT. The gene calls are TRBV11-1 and TRBJ2-3; TRBD1 matches 9 bases. V was clipped by 5 bases and J by 0 bases; unmatched bases: 12. This CDR3 is built from 18 residues. Germline loops: CDR1 SGHAT, CDR2 FQDESV (reference sequence).

A few counts support this clonotype. The chain combines TRBV15 with TRBJ2-5; 7 bases match TRBD1. Losses at the gene ends were 0 bases for V and 4 bases for J; bases not matched to a gene: 5. The CDR3 loop spans 15 amino acids. Germline V gene data show CDR1 as LNHNV and CDR2 as YYDKDF (reference sequence). The DNA for the CDR3 is TGTGCCACCAGCAGAGATCCAGGGGGACGAGAGACCCAGTACTTC. Residues: CATSRDPGGRETQYF.

The sample holds many counts of this clonotype. The rearrangement joins TRBV6-5 to TRBJ1-2; a weak D match, TRBD1 (6 bases). V was trimmed by 2 bases and J by 8 bases, leaving 15 bases between them. The germline V gene has CDR1 MNHEY and CDR2 SVGAGI. The CDR3 covers 14 residues. CDR3 sequence reads: CASSYRRGAGGYTF. The CDR3 nucleotides are TGTGCCAGCAGTTACCGGAGGGGGGCAGGAGGCTACACCTTC.

This clonotype was found many times. The chain employs TRBV27 and TRBJ1-2, with 8 nucleotides matching TRBD1. V was clipped by 6 bases and J by 5 bases; unmatched bases: 2. CDR1 is MNHEY and CDR2 is SMNVEV in the germline V gene (reference sequence). This CDR3 has 12 amino acids. CDR3 protein: CASRRTGYGYTF. The CDR3 DNA reads as TGTGCCAGCAGGAGGACAGGGTATGGCTACACCTTC.

This clonotype was observed at least ten times. The chain employs TRBV6-2 or TRBV6-3 and TRBJ2-7; D is unresolved. CDR3 length: 15 amino acids. V lost 2 bases, J lost 3 bases, and 14 bases lay in between. The germline CDR1 and CDR2 sequences are MNHEY and SVGEGT. The CDR3, as DNA: TGTGCCAGCAGTTACAGTCCGGCGGCCTTCTACGAGCAGTACTTC. Its protein is CASSYSPAAFYEQYF.

This clonotype showed up just a few times. V usage is TRBV18 and J usage is TRBJ1-5; the D gene is possibly TRBD1 (6 bases). The CDR3 loop spans 16 amino acids. Germline V gives CDR1 KGHSH, CDR2 LQKENI. Trimming removed 0 bases at V and 6 bases at J, with 15 bases between. The CDR3 region has the DNA TGTGCCAGCTCACCACCCCTCAGGGGCGAATCTCAGCCCCAGCATTTT. Its translation: CASSPPLRGESQPQHF.

This clonotype was observed at least ten times. The J gene is TRBJ2-1, the V gene TRBV10-3; 9 bases match TRBD1. V shed 8 bases, J shed 8 bases, and the junction held 4 bases outside the gene matches. Germline CDR1 is ENHRY and CDR2 is SYGVKD. This CDR3 is 12 amino acids long. The CDR3 DNA reads TGTGCCATCGGGACAGGGACGCATGAGCAGTTCTTC. It translates to CAIGTGTHEQFF.

The chain is built from TRBV13 and TRBJ1-2; TRBD1 matches 9 bases. The CDR3 length is 15 residues. The junction had 7 bases not matched to a gene; V was cut back by 4 bases and J by 4 bases. Germline CDR1 is PRHDT and CDR2 is FYEKMQ (reference sequence). The CDR3 DNA sequence: TGTGCCAGCAGCTCGAGGACAGGGGCGCCCTATGGCTACACCTTC. Protein product: CASSSRTGAPYGYTF.

This clonotype was recorded at least ten times. This chain joins TRBV18 and TRBJ1-1; D is unclear. This CDR3 has 11 residues. Germline values: CDR1 KGHSH, CDR2 LQKENI. Trimming took 6 bases from V and 1 from J, leaving 3 bases between them. The CDR3 coding sequence is TGTGCCAGCTCCCCGAACACTGAAGCTTTCTTT. The encoded protein is CASSPNTEAFF.

This clonotype came up many times. The CDR3 here is CASSYFETQYF. In DNA form, the CDR3 reads TGTGCCAGCAGTTACTTTGAGACCCAGTACTTC. The chain carries TRBV6-5 and TRBJ2-5; D unclear. The germline CDR1 and CDR2 sequences are MNHEY and SVGAGI. The CDR3 length is 11 residues. V shed 1 base and J shed 5 bases, with 2 bases lying between them.

This clonotype was counted many times. The CDR3 loop is CASSRGGFSDTQYF. The DNA for the CDR3 is TGTGCCAGCAGCCGAGGAGGTTTTTCAGATACGCAGTATTTT. The chain uses TRBV11-2 and TRBJ2-3, with D perhaps TRBD2 (5 bases). Trimming shortened V by 5 bases and J by 4 bases, and 13 bases separated the two germline ends. The CDR3 contains 14 residues. Germline loops: CDR1 SGHAT, CDR2 FQNNGV.

As regards this clonotype: The junction departs from germline at one end; a sequencing error may be responsible. V and J are TRBV7-1 and TRBJ2-2, with D perhaps TRBD2 (5 bases). TRBV7-1 carries the ORF label, with uncertain function. The CDR3 is 14 residues long. The CDR3 coding sequence is TGTGCCAGCAGCTCCAGGTTACACACCTGGGAGCTGCTTTTT. As protein: CASSSRLHTWELLF.